This is a list of T cell receptor beta chains from one sample in a study of Tregs in tolerant kidney transplant recipients. TCRdb keeps only in-frame clones here, not all; method: immunoSEQ multiplex PCR. The table lists tens of thousands of clones, 93% of them singletons. The sequences come from CD4+ T cells from blood (PBMCs), collected 12 months after the transplant. Every receptor here comes from a human patient who received a combined kidney and bone marrow transplant. The graft donor may be the source of some T cells. Each CDR3 is given with its conserved first and last residue. A D gene is named only where the DNA matches it firmly. A row's size may be missing; if present it is once, few, many or a size class.

TRBD1,TRBJ2-1,TRBV7-8,few,CASSLRHKSDRGHNEQFF,TGTGCCAGCAGCTTAAGACATAAATCGGACAGGGGCCACAATGAGCAGTTCTTC
TRBD1,TRBJ2-1,TRBV10-3,.,CAISWTGNTYNEQFF,TGTGCCATCAGCTGGACAGGGAATACCTACAATGAGCAGTTCTTC
.,TRBJ1-1,TRBV2,.,CASRARGQLNTEAFF,TGTGCCAGCAGAGCTAGAGGACAGTTGAACACTGAAGCTTTCTTT
.,TRBJ1-1,TRBV18,few,CASSPNPTGLMNTEAFF,TGTGCCAGCTCACCAAATCCGACAGGTTTAATGAACACTGAAGCTTTCTTT
.,TRBJ1-5,TRBV19,.,CASSIITSRNQPQHF,TGTGCCAGTAGTATTATTACTTCGAGAAATCAGCCCCAGCATTTT
TRBD1,TRBJ2-5,TRBV11-2,.,CASSLDLARGSQETQYF,TGTGCCAGCAGCTTAGATCTGGCCAGGGGGTCCCAAGAGACCCAGTACTTC
TRBD2,TRBJ2-1,TRBV5-1,.,CASRVAGGNNEQFF,TGCGCCAGCAGAGTAGCGGGCGGAAACAATGAGCAGTTCTTC
.,TRBJ1-4,TRBV18,.,CASSPVRQGGEKLFF,TGTGCCAGCTCACCAGTCCGGCAGGGAGGTGAAAAACTGTTTTTT
.,TRBJ2-3,TRBV5-1,.,CASSLSGRGTDTQYF,TGCGCCAGCAGCTTGAGTGGGAGGGGGACAGATACGCAGTATTTT
TRBD2,TRBJ2-1,TRBV4-3,.,CASSPPGLAYEQFF,TGCGCCAGCAGCCCCCCGGGACTAGCGTATGAGCAGTTCTTC
.,TRBJ2-7,TRBV13,.,CASSLGEEGYEQYF,TGTGCCAGCAGCCTGGGGGAGGAGGGTTACGAGCAGTACTTC
.,TRBJ2-5,TRBV2,.,CASRAGETQYF,TGTGCCAGCAGGGCCGGGGAGACCCAGTACTTC
TRBD1,TRBJ1-3,TRBV7-2,.,CASREMGTGPSGNTIYF,TGTGCCAGCAGGGAGATGGGGACAGGGCCCTCTGGAAACACCATATATTTT
TRBD1,TRBJ1-5,TRBV10-3,.,CAISNTGTGGNQPQHF,TGTGCCATCAGTAATACCGGGACAGGGGGTAATCAGCCCCAGCATTTT
.,TRBJ1-6,TRBV30,.,CAWNPRSRIDNSPLHF,TGTGCCTGGAACCCGAGGAGCCGAATCGATAATTCCCCCCTCCACTTT
.,TRBJ1-6,TRBV4-3,few,CASSHYRVMYSPLHF,TGCGCCAGCAGCCATTACAGGGTCATGTACTCACCCCTCCACTTT